This T cell receptor beta chain was captured in a study of blood T cell repertoires in COVID-19 (TCRdb year 2020). In terms of the full investigation: The collaborator samples originated in the United States, Italy and Spain and spanned the acute and convalescent phases of COVID-19. Nearly every sample came with metadata listing a de-identified subject ID, COVID-19 status, age in years and sex. Where available, HLA class I and class II types were obtained from metadata supplied by the sample provider rather than from assay-based typing. The material from the prospective study consisted of cDNA or gDNA derived from T cells, B-cell-depleted T cells, or PBMCs. The samples were drawn from the first 160 participants of the ongoing ImmuneRACE study and from 1,254 subjects provided by 6 global collaborators. A freely available public database, intended as a resource for researchers studying the immune response to SARS-CoV-2, is where the repertoires were released. Subjects who had been exposed to COVID-19, were actively infected with it, or had recovered from it provided the deeply sampled blood TCRbeta repertoires that made up the dataset.

Participants in the prospective study were aged 18 to 89 years, lived in 20 to 30 United States geographic areas, and enrolled through a virtual design. To assign participants to cohorts, the prospective study relied on clinical history that participants themselves reported in a screening survey and a study questionnaire. Recovered participants in ImmuneRACE Cohort 3 were defined by two consecutive negative NP/OP PCR tests, clearance by a healthcare professional, or resolution of symptoms. Mobile phlebotomists in the prospective study collected whole blood, serum and a nasopharyngeal or oropharyngeal swab from every participant. Participants in the prospective study had the option to provide additional blood draws and questionnaires over a roughly two-month period. Blood samples from the prospective study were shipped frozen or at room temperature prior to DNA extraction. The CDR3 sequence holds 12 residues, the cysteine and phenylalanine included. The retained sequence is limited to the CDR3, 36 bases, with the frame set at the first base. Sequences PRHDT (CDR1) and FYEKMQ (CDR2) are obtained from the germline V gene (reference sequence). Trimming at the junction amounts to 3 bases on V and 8 bases on J, and the germline ends lie 10 bases apart.

What the authors observed across the whole study: Clinical and demographic metadata were provided uncurated, with the amount varying by source and participant.

In the case of this clone: The specificity of this receptor is unknown. Base quality data are lacking; no much larger clone is found one base away.

The immunoSEQ Assay, a bias-controlled multiplex PCR, was used to amplify TCRbeta CDR3 regions from genomic DNA. Concerning the study's data processing: Nucleated cell counts per sample were estimated from amplification of reference gene primers within the assay. Sequence reads were collapsed and filtered to measure the absolute abundance of every unique TCRbeta CDR3 rearrangement. For each sample, productive Simpson clonality was calculated by taking the square root of Simpson's diversity index across productive rearrangements. Drawn from immuneACCESS, this table holds only the in-frame rearrangements with V and J called that TCRdb kept. Clones are partly lost; checked studies trace under half to an unresolved V gene and leave the rest unexplained. The V and J calls and clone size are taken from that table; D and trimming were inferred from the DNA. The sample has a few hundred thousand clones on record, 85% to 90% of them singletons. Of the sample, 0.9% to 1.1% is held by the ten largest clones.

Sequencing input: PBMCs or T cells enriched from blood (not recorded which). The clonotype originates from a man aged 18 to 29 who had recovered from COVID-19. The sequence is built from TRBV13 and TRBJ1-1; a weak D assignment points to TRBD1 (6 bases agree). The DNA sequence is TGTGCCAGCAGCTTCGGACAGAACGAAGCTTTCTTT. Translation gives CASSFGQNEAFF.